Here is one TCR beta chain with its context. Its antigen is currently not known. No much larger clone exists at a distance of one base, and base qualities are not known. The data derive from a study of shared clonotypes between healthy human individuals (dated by TCRdb to the early 2020s). With regard to the full study: Three men and a couple of women, aged 18 to 49 years, made up the cohort. For each donor, CD4 naive and CD4 memory were each given three plates, CD8 naive was given two plates, and CD8 memory was given one plate. Blood TCR repertoires of a handful of healthy adults were deeply sequenced to estimate repertoire size and the extent of clonotype sharing between individuals. To increase sequencing depth and limit assay-specific biases, different laboratories used diverse techniques to prepare libraries and sequence TCR repertoires. Between about 0.85 and 8.9 billion PBMCs per donor were obtained by leukapheresis.

The donors were healthy, HIV-negative adults who had no recently reported acute infections or vaccinations. Only Caucasian adults living in Nashville, Tennessee, USA were represented among the donors. CD4+ T cells were enriched by magnetic negative selection, after which naive cells were positively selected on CD45RA and the negative fraction was taken as the memory subset. Blood was collected by leukapheresis, and PBMCs were isolated by Ficoll-Histopaque density gradient centrifugation and then cryopreserved in liquid nitrogen vapor phase. Analytical flow cytometry was used to check the purity and quantity of every magnetically sorted T cell population. Genomic DNA was isolated from every sorted fraction and measured by UV absorbance on a Nanodrop 2000c. Using the deep immunoSEQ assay, multiplex PCR amplified TCR CDR3 regions from genomic DNA. Genomic DNA extracted from each cell subset was distributed evenly over all wells of several immunoSEQ 96-well plates, and each plate served as one replicate. For sorted subsets, around 200 ng genomic DNA, equal to 30,000 to 35,000 T cell genomes, was loaded into each replicate PCR. The purified libraries were quantified using a Qubit 3.0 fluorometer, sized with a Bioanalyzer 2100, and then quantified again using the KAPA Library Quantification kit. A separate single-read 150-cycle Illumina NextSeq 550 flow cell was used to sequence each immunoSEQ 96-well plate. On the study's bioinformatics: Because the immunoSEQ output included only junctional sequences and no quality scores, the filtering could not be the same as the filtering used for full-length reads. Sequences were annotated with PyIR, a Python wrapper for IgBLAST v1.9, and V/J genes and CDR3 were assigned using IMGT germline references. Reads were filtered out if the reads had weak V/J assignments (E-value above 1e-6), no CDR3, stop codons, out-of-frame junctions, or ambiguous translated residues. V3J clonotypes were defined as sequences sharing the same inferred V gene, J gene, and CDR3 amino acid sequence. Percentage overlap between repertoires was calculated by dividing the number of shared unique clonotypes by the size of the smaller repertoire. Three approaches were used to assess repertoire richness: RTK rarefaction, the Chao1 estimator, and Recon v2.1 estimates of unobserved clonotypes. For all TCRbeta clonotypes obtained by the gDNA method from a few donors, generation probabilities were computed with OLGA. Here the immuneACCESS table is served through TCRdb, limited to in-frame sequences with V and J called. Missing clones are a known gap in these copies; in checked studies unresolved V genes cover under half, and the rest lacks a known reason. The V and J calls and clone size come from that table; D and trimming were worked out from the DNA. The sample table shows about 2.4 million clones, and 93% are seen once. The top ten clones comprise 0.36% of the sample.

What the authors observed across the whole study: Only blood was sampled, and tissue TCR repertoires likely differ from those in blood. Pairwise subsampling led to the expectation that sequencing depth would affect the degree of clonotype sharing among donors. Higher generation probabilities were observed for clonotypes shared by all four sorted-subset donors than for non-shared clonotypes. Incomplete sequencing was indicated by rarefaction of sorted-subset datasets, despite the large sequencing depth. Naive subsets generally had larger estimated clonotype richness than memory subsets did. Across a few donors, approximately 5% of naive CD4, approximately 4% of naive CD8, roughly 2.2% of memory CD4, and 0.4% of memory CD8 clonotypes were shared. The genetic and exposure-history diversity represented was limited by the small number of donors.

At the junction V is shortened by 6 bases and J by 1 base, with 10 bases in between. CDR1 and CDR2, per the germline V gene, are WSHSY and SAAADI. From the cysteine through the phenylalanine, the CDR3 covers 13 amino acids. CDR3 DNA only is kept here, 39 bases in frame from base 1. This clonotype originated in a young man in good health. Some clones in this sample may be carry-over from other donors' samples. The chain was built from TRBV10-2 and TRBJ2-7; the D segment could be TRBD1, given 6 matching bases. Sequenced input: naive CD4+ T cells from PBMCs. The cell subset or site label for this specimen denotes: CD45RA+ positively selected. The nucleotides are TGCGCCAGCAGCGCGGACAGTTCCTACGAGCAGTACTTC. Its protein reads: CASSADSSYEQYF.